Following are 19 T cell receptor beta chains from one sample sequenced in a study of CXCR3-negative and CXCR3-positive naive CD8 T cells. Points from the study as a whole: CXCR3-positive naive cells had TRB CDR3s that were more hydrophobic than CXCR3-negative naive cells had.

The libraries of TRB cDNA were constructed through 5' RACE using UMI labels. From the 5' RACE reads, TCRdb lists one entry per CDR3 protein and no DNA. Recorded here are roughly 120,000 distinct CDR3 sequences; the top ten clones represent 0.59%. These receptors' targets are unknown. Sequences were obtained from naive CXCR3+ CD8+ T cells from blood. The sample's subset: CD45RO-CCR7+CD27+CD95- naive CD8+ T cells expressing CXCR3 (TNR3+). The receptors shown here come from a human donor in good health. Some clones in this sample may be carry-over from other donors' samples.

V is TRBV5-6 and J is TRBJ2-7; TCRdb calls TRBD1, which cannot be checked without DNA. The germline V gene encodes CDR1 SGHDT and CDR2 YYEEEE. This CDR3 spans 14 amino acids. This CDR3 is CASSFGTGSDEQYF. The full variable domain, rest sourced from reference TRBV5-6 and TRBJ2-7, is DAGVTQSPTHLIKTRGQQVTLRCSPKSGHDTVSWYQQALGQGPQFIFQYYEEEERQRGNFPDRFSGHQFPNYSSELNVNALLLGDSALYLCASSFGTGSDEQYFGPGTRLTVT.

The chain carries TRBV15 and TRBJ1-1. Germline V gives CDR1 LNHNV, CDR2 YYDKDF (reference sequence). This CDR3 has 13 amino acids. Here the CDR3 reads CATSRVGNTEAFF.

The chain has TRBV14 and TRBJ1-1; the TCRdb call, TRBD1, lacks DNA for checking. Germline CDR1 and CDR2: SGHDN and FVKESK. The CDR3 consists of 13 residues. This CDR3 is CASSLGQGWAAFF.

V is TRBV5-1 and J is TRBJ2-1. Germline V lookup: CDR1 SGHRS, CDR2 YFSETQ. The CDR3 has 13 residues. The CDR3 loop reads CASSLYSSNEQFF. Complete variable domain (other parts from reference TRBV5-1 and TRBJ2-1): KAGVTQTPRYLIKTRGQQVTLSCSPISGHRSVSWYQQTPGQGLQFLFEYFSETQRNKGNFPGRFSGRQFSNSRSEMNVSTLELGDSALYLCASSLYSSNEQFFGPGTRLTVL.

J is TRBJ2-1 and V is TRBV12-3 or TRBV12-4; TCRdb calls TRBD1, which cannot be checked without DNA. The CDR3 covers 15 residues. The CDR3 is CASSSPGQGVNEQFF.

The CDR3 loop is CASSLVGTSSHSYEQYF. J is TRBJ2-7 and V is TRBV11-2; lacking DNA, the TRBD2 call made by TCRdb goes unchecked. This CDR3 contains 17 residues. Germline CDR1 and CDR2: SGHAT and FQNNGV.

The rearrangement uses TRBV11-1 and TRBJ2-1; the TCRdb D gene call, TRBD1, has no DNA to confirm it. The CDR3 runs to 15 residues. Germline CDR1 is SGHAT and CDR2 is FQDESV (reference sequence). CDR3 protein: CASSLGGYLEHEQFF.

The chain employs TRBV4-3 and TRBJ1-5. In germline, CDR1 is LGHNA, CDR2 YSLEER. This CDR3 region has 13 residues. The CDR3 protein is CASSQDYNQPQHF.

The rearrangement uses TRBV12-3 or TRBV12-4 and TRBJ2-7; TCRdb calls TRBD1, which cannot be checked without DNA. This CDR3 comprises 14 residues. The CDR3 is CASSSGGSPDEQYF.

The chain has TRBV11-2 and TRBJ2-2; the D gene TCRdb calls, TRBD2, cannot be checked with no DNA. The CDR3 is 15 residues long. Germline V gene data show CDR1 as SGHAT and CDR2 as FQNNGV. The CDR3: CASTLGEGSTGELFF.

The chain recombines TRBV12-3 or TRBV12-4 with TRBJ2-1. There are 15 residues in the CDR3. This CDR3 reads CASRPTGTPHNEQFF.

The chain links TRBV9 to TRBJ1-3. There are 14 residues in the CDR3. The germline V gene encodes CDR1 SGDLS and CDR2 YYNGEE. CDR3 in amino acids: CASSVRGSGNTIYF.

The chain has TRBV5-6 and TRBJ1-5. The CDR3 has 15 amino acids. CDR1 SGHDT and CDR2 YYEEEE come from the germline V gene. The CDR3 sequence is CASSFGGSSNQPQHF.

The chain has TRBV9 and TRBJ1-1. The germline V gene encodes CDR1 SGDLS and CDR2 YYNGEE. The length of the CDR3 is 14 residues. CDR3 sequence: CASSVGHPNTEAFF. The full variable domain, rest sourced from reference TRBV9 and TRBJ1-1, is DSGVTQTPKHLITATGQRVTLRCSPRSGDLSVYWYQQSLDQGLQFLIQYYNGEERAKGNILERFSAQQFPDLHSELNLSSLELGDSALYFCASSVGHPNTEAFFGQGTRLTVV.

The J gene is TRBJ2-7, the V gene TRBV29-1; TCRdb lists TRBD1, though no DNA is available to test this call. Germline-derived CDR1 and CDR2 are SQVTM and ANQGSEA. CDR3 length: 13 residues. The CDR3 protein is CSVGQGLNYEQYF.

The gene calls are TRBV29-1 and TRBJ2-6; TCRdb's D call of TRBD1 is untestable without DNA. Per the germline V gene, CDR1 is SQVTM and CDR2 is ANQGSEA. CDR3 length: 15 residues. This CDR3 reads CSATGGHSGANVLTF.

The CDR3: CASSVGAARQETQYF. This sequence joins TRBV7-2 and TRBJ2-5; lacking DNA, the TRBD2 call made by TCRdb goes unchecked. The CDR3 loop spans 15 amino acids. From germline, CDR1 is SGHTA and CDR2 FQGNSA.

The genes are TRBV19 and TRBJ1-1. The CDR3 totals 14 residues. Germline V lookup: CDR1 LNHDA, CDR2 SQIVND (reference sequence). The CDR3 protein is CASSIKEGNTEAFF.

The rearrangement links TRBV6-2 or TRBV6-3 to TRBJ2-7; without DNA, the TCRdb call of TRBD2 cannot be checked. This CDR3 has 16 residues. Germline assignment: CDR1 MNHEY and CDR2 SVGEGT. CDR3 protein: CASLSRTSGVPYEQYF.